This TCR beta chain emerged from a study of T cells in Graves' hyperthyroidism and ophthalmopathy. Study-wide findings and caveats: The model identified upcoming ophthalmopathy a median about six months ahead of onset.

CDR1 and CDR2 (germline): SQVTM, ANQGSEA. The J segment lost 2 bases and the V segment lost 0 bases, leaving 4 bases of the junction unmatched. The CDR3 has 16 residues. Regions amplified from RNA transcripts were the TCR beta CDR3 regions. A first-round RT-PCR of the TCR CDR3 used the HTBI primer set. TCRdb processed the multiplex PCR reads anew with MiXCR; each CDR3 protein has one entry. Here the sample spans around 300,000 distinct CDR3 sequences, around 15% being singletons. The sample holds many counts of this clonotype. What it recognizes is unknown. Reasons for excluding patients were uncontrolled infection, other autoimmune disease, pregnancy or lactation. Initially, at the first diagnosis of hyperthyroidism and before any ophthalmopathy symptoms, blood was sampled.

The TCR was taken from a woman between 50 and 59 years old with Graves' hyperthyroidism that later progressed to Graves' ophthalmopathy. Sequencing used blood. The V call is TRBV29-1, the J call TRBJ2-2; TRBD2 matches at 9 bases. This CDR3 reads CSVEDRLADNTGELFF. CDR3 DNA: TGCAGCGTTGAAGATCGACTAGCGGACAACACCGGGGAGCTGTTTTTT.